This TCR beta chain came from a study of blood T cell repertoires in COVID-19 (dated by TCRdb to 2018 to 2021). Background for the entire study: Samples covering the acute and convalescent phases of COVID-19 were provided by collaborators in the United States, Italy and Spain. Sample metadata almost always included a de-identified subject ID, COVID-19 status, age in years and sex. HLA class I and class II types, where available, came from metadata supplied by the sample provider rather than from assay-based typing. Subjects who had been exposed to COVID-19, were actively infected with it, or had recovered from it provided the deeply sampled blood TCRbeta repertoires that made up the dataset. The material from the prospective study consisted of cDNA or gDNA derived from T cells, B-cell-depleted T cells, or PBMCs. Samples came from the ongoing ImmuneRACE study (first 160 participants) plus 1,254 subjects from 6 global collaborators. The repertoires were released in a freely available public database intended as a resource for research on the immune response to SARS-CoV-2. Results the study describes overall, beyond this receptor: The quantity of clinical and demographic metadata differed by source and by participant and was supplied without curation.

The germline V gene (reference sequence) gives CDR1 as SGHNT and CDR2 as YYREEE. There are 13 amino acids in the CDR3, from cysteine to phenylalanine inclusive. Only the CDR3 region is kept as DNA, spanning 39 bases read in frame from base 1. Trimming takes 4 bases from V and 1 base from J, and the germline ends sit 8 bases apart. With respect to this clone: It lacks a known antigen. Base quality data are lacking; no much larger clone is found one base away.

TCRbeta CDR3 regions were amplified from genomic DNA by means of the immunoSEQ Assay, a bias-controlled multiplex PCR. On the study's bioinformatics: Within the assay, amplification of reference gene primers was used to estimate how many nucleated cells each sample contained. To quantify the absolute abundance of each unique TCRbeta CDR3 rearrangement, sequence reads were collapsed and filtered. For each sample, productive Simpson clonality was calculated as the square root of Simpson's diversity index across productive rearrangements. This is the immuneACCESS table as TCRdb keeps it, with only in-frame sequences that have V and J called. A part of the clones is gone; compared with another copy, unresolved V genes explain less than half, and the rest is unexplained. That table supplies the V and J calls and clone size; D and trimming were determined from the DNA. Recorded for this sample are some 150,000 clones; around 81% of them occurred a single time. The top ten clonotypes cover around 6.5% of the sample.

In the prospective study, participants were roughly 18 to 100 years old, resided in 24 geographic areas of the United States, and were enrolled through a virtual design. In the prospective study, participants were assigned to cohorts based on the clinical history participants reported in a screening survey and a study questionnaire. ImmuneRACE Cohort 3 recovered participants were defined by two consecutive negative NP/OP PCR tests, healthcare professional clearance, or symptom resolution. Mobile phlebotomists in the prospective study collected whole blood, serum and a nasopharyngeal or oropharyngeal swab from every participant. Additional blood draws and questionnaires over an approximately 2-month period could optionally be provided by prospective study participants. Prospective study blood samples were shipped either frozen or at room temperature before DNA extraction.

The rearrangement joined TRBV5-4 to TRBJ1-1, with the D gene not clear enough to name. Sequenced material: PBMCs or T cells enriched from blood (not recorded which). The sequence came from a woman aged 40 to 55 who had recovered from COVID-19. Read as DNA, the sequence is TGTGCCAGCAGCAGGGAGTGGAACACTGAAGCTTTCTTT. The encoded protein is CASSREWNTEAFF.